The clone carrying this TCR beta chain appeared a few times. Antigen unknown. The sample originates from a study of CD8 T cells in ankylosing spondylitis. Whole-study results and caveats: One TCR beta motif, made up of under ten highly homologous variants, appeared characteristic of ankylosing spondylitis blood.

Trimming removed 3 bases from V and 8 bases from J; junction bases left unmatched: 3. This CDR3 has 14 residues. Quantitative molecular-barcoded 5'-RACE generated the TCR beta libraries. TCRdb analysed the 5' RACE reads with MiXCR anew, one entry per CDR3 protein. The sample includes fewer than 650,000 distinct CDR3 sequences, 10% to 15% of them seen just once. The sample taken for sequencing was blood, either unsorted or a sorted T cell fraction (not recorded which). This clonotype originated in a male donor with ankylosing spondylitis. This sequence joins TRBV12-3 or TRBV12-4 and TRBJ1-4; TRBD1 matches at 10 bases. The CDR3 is CASSLDRGVEKLFF. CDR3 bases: TGTGCCAGCAGTTTGGACAGGGGGGTAGAAAAACTGTTTTTT.